This T cell receptor beta chain was sequenced during a study of cytomegalovirus exposure and HLA in healthy donors. The CDR3 has 16 residues. CDR1 and CDR2 from the germline V gene are KGHSH and LQKENI. V trimming: 3 bases; J trimming: 5 bases; junction bases outside the gene matches: 6. This PCR relied on a set of 60 Vbeta primers and 13 Jbeta primers. Sequenced by immunoSEQ multiplex PCR; TCRdb stores in-frame clones only, minus some. The sample lists 95,000 to 150,000 clones, around 76% seen once, with about 29% in the top ten. This clonotype originated in a man aged 55-75 years in good health and CMV-seropositive. This sequence joins TRBV18 and TRBJ2-1; 11 nucleotides align to TRBD2. The sequenced material came from PBMCs. The CDR3 loop reads CASSPDLAGGHNEQFF. The DNA of the CDR3 is TGTGCCAGCTCACCGGACCTAGCGGGAGGACACAATGAGCAGTTCTTC.